The 25 T cell receptor beta chains given below trace back to one sample, sequenced in a study of tissue T cells after allogeneic stem cell transplantation. TCRdb's table, derived via immunoSEQ multiplex PCR, lists solely in-frame clones and lacks some. The sample lists several hundred clones, roughly 50% occurring once. Time point noted: mouse harvest day 14 after allogeneic transplant. Each mouse received 10^7 T-cell-depleted marrow cells plus 10^6 splenic CD5+ T cells by tail vein. The sample taken for sequencing was liver tissue. These TCRs come from a female BALB/c mouse given C57BL/6 T cells with graft-versus-host disease after an allogeneic hematopoietic cell transplant.

Comments on this clone: Genes here carry mouse names. The CDR3 end is not reached by the read, which stops 1 residue before it; the germline J gene fills it in. The rearrangement uses TRBV12-2 and TRBJ2-7; 11 bases fit TRBD2. Germline V gene lookup returns CDR1 SGHLS and CDR2 HYDKME. V lost 4 bases, J lost 5 bases, and 3 bases stayed unmatched. The CDR3 length is 13 residues. The CDR3 DNA, read in part, is TGTGCCAGCTCCCCGGACTGGGGGGATGAACAGTAC. Translating it yields CASSPDWGDEQY. The CDR3 as a whole reads CASSPDWGDEQYF.

As to this clone: Gene names and germline match the mouse. The sequence runs out 1 residue before the end of the CDR3; the remainder is reconstructed from the germline J gene. The V gene is TRBV19, the J gene TRBJ1-1; no clear D gene. With 7 bases removed from V and 1 base from J, the gap between germline ends came to 5 bases. CDR3 size: 11 residues. Germline V gene sequence: CDR1 FNHDT, CDR2 SITEND (reference sequence). The part of the CDR3 DNA that was read is TGTGCCAGCCGGCGGAACACAGAAGTCTTC. Amino acids: CASRRNTEVF. The entire CDR3 sequence reads CASRRNTEVFF.

Note on this clone: Mouse names are used for the genes. The part of the CDR3 DNA that was read is TGTGCCAGCAGTCTGTCGACAGGCAACTATAATTCGCCCCTCTAC. Translated: CASSLSTGNYNSPLY. The complete CDR3 reads CASSLSTGNYNSPLYF. The V call is TRBV26, the J call TRBJ1-6; D might be TRBD1 (6 bases). The CDR3 goes on 1 residue after the read ends, and that part is filled in from the germline J gene. TRBJ1-6 is an ORF, with its function uncertain. V shed 0 bases and J shed 3 bases, with 9 bases lying between them. CDR1 and CDR2 from the germline V gene are KGHPV and FQNQEV (reference sequence). This CDR3 is built from 16 residues.

A word on this clone: A junction end diverges from the germline sequence, so it may reflect a read error. Germline and genes: mouse. The CDR3 is cut off 1 residue early in the read; its end comes from the germline J gene. The chain combines TRBV26 with TRBJ2-5; D gene uncertain. The CDR3 contains 13 residues. Per germline, CDR1 KGHPV and CDR2 FQNQEV (reference sequence). CDR3 DNA, as far as it was read: TGTGCCCGCAGTCTCGCGCCACAAGACACCCAGTAC. This translates into CARSLAPQDTQY. The entire CDR3 protein reads CARSLAPQDTQYF.

A note on this clone: The gene symbols are mouse symbols. The CDR3 goes on 1 residue after the read ends, and that part is filled in from the germline J gene. V gene TRBV13-2 combines with J gene TRBJ2-3; no reliable D call. Germline values: CDR1 NNHNN, CDR2 SYGAGS (reference sequence). Trimming removed 1 base from V and 4 bases from J, with 7 bases in between. This CDR3 has 13 residues. CDR3 residues: CASGDLRSETLYF. The covered CDR3 bases are TGTGCCAGCGGTGATCTCAGGTCAGAAACGCTGTAT.

Notes on this clone: The genes and germline here are from mouse. The read ends 1 residue before the CDR3 terminus; that terminus is restored from the germline J gene. The J gene is TRBJ1-1, the V gene TRBV14, with 10 nucleotides matching TRBD1. This CDR3 comprises 15 residues. The J segment lost 4 bases and the V segment lost 2 bases, leaving 5 bases of the junction unmatched. Germline CDR1 SGHDT, CDR2 FRDEAV. The covered CDR3 bases are TGTGCCAGCAGTTTAAGACAGGGGGCGGCCACAGAAGTCTTC. This gives the protein CASSLRQGAATEVF. The CDR3, in full, reads CASSLRQGAATEVFF.

As to this clone: The gene names here belong to mouse. The read ends 1 residue early relative to the CDR3; the germline J gene fills the gap. This chain uses TRBV26 with TRBJ1-6; possible D gene TRBD1, 5 bases. TRBJ1-6 belongs to the ORF category, with a function that is uncertain. CDR1 is KGHPV, CDR2 FQNQEV, per germline (reference sequence). This CDR3 comprises 14 residues. The V and J ends lost 5 bases and 2 bases respectively, with 7 bases between them. This chain's CDR3 is CASSGGAYNSPLYF. CDR3 DNA (partial): TGTGCCAGCAGTGGGGGGGCCTATAATTCGCCCCTCTAC.

A remark on this clone: All gene names here are mouse names. The read ends 1 residue shy of where the CDR3 ends; the end is completed using the germline J gene. V and J are TRBV16 and TRBJ2-7, with TRBD1 matching over 7 bases. The CDR3 is 14 amino acids. V shed 0 bases, J shed 6 bases, and the junction held 5 bases outside the gene matches. Germline values: CDR1 SGHSA, CDR2 FRNQAP. The CDR3 region is CASSLETGNFEQYF. CDR3 DNA (partial): TGTGCAAGCAGCTTAGAGACAGGGAATTTTGAACAGTAC.

As for this clone: Gene and germline names: mouse. The read falls 1 residue short of the CDR3 end, and the missing part is taken from the germline J gene. The V gene is TRBV12-1, the J gene TRBJ2-7, with 9 positions matching TRBD1. The CDR3 covers 15 residues. Per the germline V gene, CDR1 is SGHSN and CDR2 is HYEKVE. Unmatched junction bases numbered 7, after V lost 4 bases and J lost 1 base. The covered CDR3 bases are TGTGCCAGCTCCCAAGGACAGGGGAGGTCCTATGAACAGTAC. Its translation is CASSQGQGRSYEQY. The CDR3 reads in full as CASSQGQGRSYEQYF.

About this clone: These gene names are mouse names. CDR3 in amino acids: CASSLDGDEQYF. Partial CDR3 DNA: TGTGCCAGCTCTCTCGATGGGGATGAACAGTAC. The genes are TRBV12-1 and TRBJ2-7; D may be TRBD2 (5 bases). The read terminates 1 residue ahead of where the CDR3 ends, so the germline J gene completes it. The ends were cut back, 0 bases at V and 5 bases at J, with 7 bases in the middle. CDR3 length equals 12 residues. CDR1 SGHSN and CDR2 HYEKVE come from the germline V gene. Looking up the rest from reference TRBV12-1 and TRBJ2-7 gives the full variable domain: DSGVVQSPRHIIKEKGGRSVLTCIPISGHSNVVWYQQTLGKELKFLIQHYEKVERDKGFLPSRFSVQQFDDYHSEMNMSALELEDSAMYFCASSLDGDEQYFGPGTRLTVL.

Note on this clone: The germline and genes are mouse ones. The observed sequence ends 1 residue before the CDR3 terminus, with the missing tail filled in from the germline J gene. The rearrangement links TRBV26 to TRBJ1-4, with 7 nucleotides matching TRBD1. The trim removed 5 bases at V and 3 bases at J, leaving 3 bases unmatched. CDR1 and CDR2 from the germline V gene are KGHPV and FQNQEV (reference sequence). There are 14 residues in the CDR3. The CDR3 sequence is CASSLTGPNERLFF. The CDR3 DNA, read in part, is TGTGCCAGCAGTTTGACAGGGCCCAACGAAAGATTATTT. Using reference TRBV26 and TRBJ1-4 for the parts outside the CDR3, the full variable domain is NSKVIQTPRYLVKGQGQKAKMRCIPEKGHPVVFWYQQNKNNEFKFLINFQNQEVLQQIDMTEKRFSAECPSNSPCSLEIQSSEAGDSALYLCASSLTGPNERLFFGHGTKLSVL.

In regard to this clone: The genes are named according to mouse. With the read ending 1 residue before the CDR3 end, the germline J gene is used to fill in that end. This rearrangement joins TRBV26 to TRBJ2-3; 10 bases agree with TRBD1. V trimming: 3 bases; J trimming: 5 bases; junction bases outside the gene matches: 2. The V gene's germline CDR1 is KGHPV and CDR2 FQNQEV (reference sequence). The CDR3 runs 14 residues. Incomplete CDR3 DNA: TGTGCCAGCAGTCTCCGGGACAGGGGAGAAACGCTGTAT. Protein: CASSLRDRGETLY. The whole CDR3 sequence is CASSLRDRGETLYF.

This clone was seen more than once but under ten times. Genes and germline come from the mouse. The CDR3 is cut off 1 residue early in the read; its end comes from the germline J gene. This chain joins TRBV3 and TRBJ2-3; 11 bases are a match to TRBD1. Germline CDR1 is SNHLY and CDR2 is FYNGKV (reference sequence). The V and J ends lost 5 bases and 8 bases, in that order; junction bases with no gene match: 3. This CDR3 is built from 13 residues. CDR3 amino acids: CASSQDRGRTLYF. The CDR3 bases that were read are TGTGCCAGCAGCCAGGACAGGGGGCGAACGCTGTAT.

This clone is termed large. Mouse names are used for the genes. Read data end 1 residue before the CDR3 end; the end is taken from the germline J gene. The V and J genes are TRBV31 and TRBJ2-1; unclear D gene. Trimming stripped 3 bases from V and 5 bases from J, with 5 bases between. In germline, CDR1 is GKSSPN, CDR2 SITVG. The CDR3 is made up of 11 amino acids. CDR3 protein: CAWSPDAEQFF. The CDR3 DNA, read in part, is TGTGCCTGGAGCCCCGATGCTGAGCAGTTC.

This clone is large (0.1 to 1%) in the sample. The genes are named according to mouse. The read is 1 residue too short to cover the CDR3 end, so that end is filled in from the germline J gene. The J gene is TRBJ2-7, the V gene TRBV26; 7 bases fit TRBD1. Germline loops: CDR1 KGHPV, CDR2 FQNQEV (reference sequence). The length of the CDR3 is 12 residues. Trimming cost V 6 bases and J 3 bases; bases outside gene matches: 2. The CDR3 DNA, read in part, is TGTGCCAGCAGACAGGGGTTCTATGAACAGTAC. Its translation: CASRQGFYEQY. In full, the CDR3 is CASRQGFYEQYF.

This clone was seen more than once but under ten times. Gene labels here are mouse ones. The read terminates 1 residue before the CDR3 end, so the remaining end is supplied by the germline J gene. The chain has TRBV31 and TRBJ2-1; no reliable D call. V was shortened by 0 bases and J by 0 bases, with 6 bases between the two germline ends. Germline CDR1 and CDR2: GKSSPN and SITVG. This CDR3 is built from 14 residues. CDR3 region: CAWSLLDNYAEQFF. CDR3 DNA, as far as it was read: TGTGCCTGGAGTCTATTGGATAACTATGCTGAGCAGTTC.

Remarks on this clone: Mouse gene names apply. The sequenced fragment ends 1 residue before the CDR3 boundary, so the rest is inferred from the germline J gene. The genes are TRBV3 and TRBJ1-4, with a possible D match to TRBD1 (6 bases). CDR1 and CDR2 (germline): SNHLY, FYNGKV (reference sequence). The V gene lost 5 bases and the J gene lost 0 bases, with 10 bases spanning the gap. This CDR3 has 15 amino acids. The CDR3: CASSPGTISNERLFF. The sequenced part of the CDR3 DNA is TGTGCCAGCAGCCCCGGGACAATTTCCAACGAAAGATTATTT. Full variable domain (missing parts from reference TRBV3 and TRBJ1-4): GPKVLQIPSHQIIDMGQMVTLNCDPVSNHLYFYWYKQILGQQMEFLVNFYNGKVMEKSKLFKDQFSVERPDGSYFTLKIQPTALEDSAVYFCASSPGTISNERLFFGHGTKLSVL.

A word on this clone: Gene names refer to mouse genes. The DNA ends 1 residue before the CDR3 does, and the rest of the CDR3 is filled in from the germline J gene. The rearrangement uses TRBV12-1 and TRBJ1-1; no firm D call. The CDR3 contains 14 residues. Germline values: CDR1 SGHSN, CDR2 HYEKVE. V was clipped by 2 bases and J by 0 bases, with 9 bases between them. Here the CDR3 reads CASSPTPSNTEVFF. The CDR3 bases that were read are TGTGCCAGCTCTCCGACCCCCTCAAACACAGAAGTCTTC.

Comment on this clone: Gene and germline names: mouse. The read gets to within 1 residue of the CDR3 end, and the germline J gene fills in the rest. The rearrangement uses TRBV26 and TRBJ1-6, with 7 positions matching TRBD1. Being an ORF, TRBJ1-6 has a function that is uncertain. The CDR3 sequence is 15 residues long. In germline, CDR1 is KGHPV, CDR2 FQNQEV (reference sequence). V shed 2 bases, J shed 6 bases, and the junction held 4 bases outside the gene matches. CDR3 sequence: CASSLTGEGNSPLYF. The sequenced CDR3 bases are TGTGCCAGCAGTCTGACAGGGGAGGGTAATTCGCCCCTCTAC.

The table lists this clone with a few counts. The gene symbols are mouse symbols. The DNA read from the CDR3 is TGTGCCAGCTCTCTCCGGACTGGGTATGAACAGTAC. Translating gives CASSLRTGYEQY. The whole CDR3 sequence reads CASSLRTGYEQYF. The chain recombines TRBV12-2 with TRBJ2-7; 8 positions agree with TRBD2. Sequencing ends 1 residue short of the CDR3 end; the germline J gene provides the rest. The J segment lost 4 bases and the V segment lost 0 bases, leaving 1 base of the junction unmatched. Germline loops: CDR1 SGHLS, CDR2 HYDKME. This CDR3 comprises 13 residues. Together with reference TRBV12-2 and TRBJ2-7, the CDR3 gives the full variable domain: NSGVVQSPRYIIKGKGERSILKCIPISGHLSVAWYQQTQGQELKFFIQHYDKMERDKGNLPSRFSVQQFDDYHSEMNMSALELEDSAVYFCASSLRTGYEQYFGPGTRLTVL.

Remarks on this clone: Genes and germline come from the mouse. The read gets to within 1 residue of the CDR3 end, and the germline J gene fills in the rest. The rearrangement links TRBV4 to TRBJ2-7; 10 bases match TRBD2. After removal of 4 bases from V and 6 bases from J, the junction contained 6 bases not matched to a gene. CDR1 is LGHDT, CDR2 YNNKQL, per germline (reference sequence). The CDR3 contains 14 residues. The sequenced CDR3 bases are TGTGCCAGCAGCTTCTGGGGGGGCGCGAGTGAACAGTAC. Translating it yields CASSFWGGASEQY. The whole CDR3 reads CASSFWGGASEQYF.

The sample holds one count of this clone. Gene names follow the mouse nomenclature. Coverage ceases 1 residue before the CDR3 finishes, and the germline J gene fills in the end. V usage is TRBV16 and J usage is TRBJ2-3; weak D call: TRBD2 (6 bases). CDR1 SGHSA and CDR2 FRNQAP come from the germline V gene. This CDR3 has 15 amino acids. Between the trimmed V and J ends, which lost 2 bases and 1 base, there was a span of 10 bases. CDR3 sequence: CASSLLLGGAETLYF. Incomplete CDR3 DNA: TGTGCAAGCAGCTTACTCTTGGGGGGTGCAGAAACGCTGTAT.

On this clone: Gene names follow the mouse nomenclature. Read sequence stops 1 residue before the CDR3 end, and the germline J gene provides the missing end. The V and J genes are TRBV26 and TRBJ1-2, with D maybe TRBD1 (6 bases). In germline, CDR1 is KGHPV, CDR2 FQNQEV (reference sequence). There are 14 residues in the CDR3. Trimming pared 1 base from V and 4 bases from J, leaving 10 bases between. The DNA read from the CDR3 is TGTGCCAGCAGTCTGTGGGGGGCTGGCTCCGACTACACC. It translates to CASSLWGAGSDYT. The whole CDR3 region reads CASSLWGAGSDYTF.

With respect to this clone: Gene names denote mouse genes. Coverage ceases 1 residue before the CDR3 finishes, and the germline J gene fills in the end. The chain couples TRBV3 to TRBJ1-4, with TRBD1 matching over 7 bases. The CDR3 loop spans 15 amino acids. The trim removed 6 bases at V and 2 bases at J, leaving 6 bases unmatched. Germline CDR1 SNHLY, CDR2 FYNGKV (reference sequence). CDR3 loop: CASRKQGSSNERLFF. The CDR3 bases that were read are TGTGCCAGCAGAAAACAGGGGAGCTCCAACGAAAGATTATTT. Looking up the rest from reference TRBV3 and TRBJ1-4 gives the full variable domain: GPKVLQIPSHQIIDMGQMVTLNCDPVSNHLYFYWYKQILGQQMEFLVNFYNGKVMEKSKLFKDQFSVERPDGSYFTLKIQPTALEDSAVYFCASRKQGSSNERLFFGHGTKLSVL.

Comments on this clone: The gene names given are mouse names. From the germline J gene comes the end of the CDR3, since the read stops 1 residue before it. The V gene is TRBV3, the J gene TRBJ2-5; D is uncertain. Trimming took 4 bases from V and 0 from J, leaving 8 bases between them. There are 14 residues in the CDR3. Germline lookup yields CDR1 SNHLY and CDR2 FYNGKV (reference sequence). The CDR3 region is CASSSLRNQDTQYF. The covered CDR3 bases are TGTGCCAGCAGCTCCCTCCGTAACCAAGACACCCAGTAC.